The 4 T cell receptor beta chains presented below share a single source sample, sequenced in a study of post-analysis software for immune sequencing data. The study, taken as a whole, reports: Several TRBV segments were more frequent in patients than controls; TRBV5-6, TRBV5-1 and TRBV20-1 belonged to this group.

The authors incorporated unique molecular identifiers into the TCR beta cDNA libraries. MiXCR was run by TCRdb on the PCR reads, yielding one entry per CDR3 protein. The sample holds hundreds of thousands of distinct CDR3 sequences, 59% seen once. No antigens are known for them. The source material was blood. The receptors were gathered from a girl aged 2 to 9 with multiple sclerosis.

This chain joins TRBV12-3 or TRBV12-4 and TRBJ2-7; TRBD1 matches 11 bases. CDR3 length: 15 residues. V shed 4 bases, J shed 3 bases, and the junction held 5 bases outside the gene matches. CDR3 sequence reads: CASSSPGTGGYEQYF. DNA for the CDR3: TGTGCCAGCAGTTCCCCCGGGACAGGGGGCTACGAGCAGTACTTC.

The chain employs TRBV12-3 or TRBV12-4 and TRBJ2-4, with D perhaps TRBD1 (6 bases). V was pared by 4 bases and J by 9 bases, with 19 bases between. This CDR3 has 15 residues. The chain's CDR3 is CASSSDRTLKGIQYF. The CDR3, as DNA: TGTGCCAGCAGTTCCGACAGGACCCTCAAGGGCATTCAGTACTTC.

This chain connects TRBV12-3 or TRBV12-4 to TRBJ1-1; D is undetermined. Trimming took off 3 bases at V and 1 base at J, with 9 bases between the two ends. The CDR3 runs to 14 residues. CDR3: CASSFRAANTEAFF. Here the CDR3 DNA reads TGTGCCAGCAGTTTTAGGGCAGCGAACACTGAAGCTTTCTTT.

The rearrangement uses TRBV5-5 and TRBJ2-7; 10 nucleotides line up with TRBD2. CDR3 length: 16 amino acids. V lost 2 bases and J lost 4; bases outside the gene matches: 9. Germline lookup yields CDR1 SGHKS and CDR2 YYEKEE (reference sequence). The CDR3: CASSFLAGVGGYEQYF. CDR3 sequence (DNA): TGTGCCAGCAGCTTTCTAGCGGGAGTAGGGGGATACGAGCAGTACTTC.